These T cell receptor beta chains were read from a single sample in a study of neurological immune-mediated disorders. One entry per CDR3 protein, called by TCRdb with MiXCR from the 5' RACE reads. The sample lists 87,000 or so distinct CDR3 sequences, 3% to 4% occurring once. Source material: PBMCs. The receptors were gathered from a woman in her forties or fifties with multiple sclerosis. The CDR3 runs from the conserved cysteine through the conserved F or W. A D gene is named only where the DNA matches it firmly. Rows give clone size only sometimes, using once, few, many, or a class for an expanded clone.

d_call	v_call	clone_size	j_call	cdr3_nt	cdr3_aa
NA	TRBV20-1	many	TRBJ2-7	TGCAGCGCTGGGGACTACGAGCAGTACTTC	CSAGDYEQYF
TRBD1	TRBV5-1	many	TRBJ2-5	TGCGCCAGCAGCTTGGCCCCCGGGACAGAAGAGACCCAGTACTTC	CASSLAPGTEETQYF
NA	TRBV5-6	many	TRBJ2-3	TGTGCCAGCAGCGTCAGGGATACGCAGTATTTT	CASSVRDTQYF
NA	TRBV6-1	many	TRBJ2-7	TGTGCCAGCAGTGTACAGCGCACAATCGGGTACGAGCAGTACTTC	CASSVQRTIGYEQYF
TRBD2	TRBV20-1	many	TRBJ2-1	TGCAGTGCTAAAGGACTAGCGGGGGCCAGGAGTGAGCAGTTCTTC	CSAKGLAGARSEQFF
TRBD1	TRBV12-5	many	TRBJ2-7	TGTGCTAGTGGTTCGGACAGGGCCCACGAGCAGTACTTC	CASGSDRAHEQYF
NA	TRBV18	NA	TRBJ1-4	TGTGCCAGCTCACCACAGGCAACTAATGAAAAACTGTTTTTT	CASSPQATNEKLFF
NA	TRBV6-2/TRBV6-3	many	TRBJ1-5	TGTGCCAGCTCAACAGTTGTCACGCCCCAGCATTTT	CASSTVVTPQHF
NA	TRBV6-2/TRBV6-3	many	TRBJ2-3	TGTGCCAGCAGTTACGAAGTCACAGCGCGCCCGGCGGGGTTAATCACAGATACGCAGTATTTT	CASSYEVTARPAGLITDTQYF
NA	TRBV5-1	many	TRBJ2-5	TGCGCCAGCAGCTCAGATTTGGAGACCCAGTACTTC	CASSSDLETQYF
NA	TRBV2	few	TRBJ2-7	TGTGCCAGCGAGGACTACGAGCAGTACTTC	CASEDYEQYF
NA	TRBV29-1	many	TRBJ2-1	TGCAGCGTTGAGGGGTGGGTCGTGGGGGGTGAGCAGTTCTTC	CSVEGWVVGGEQFF
NA	TRBV7-2	many	TRBJ2-6	TGTGCCAGCAGCTTAGGCTCCTCTGGGGCCAACGTCCTGACTTTC	CASSLGSSGANVLTF
NA	TRBV12-3/TRBV12-4	many	TRBJ1-2	TGTGCCAGCAGTTTGTCGACTACCTATGGCTACACCTTC	CASSLSTTYGYTF